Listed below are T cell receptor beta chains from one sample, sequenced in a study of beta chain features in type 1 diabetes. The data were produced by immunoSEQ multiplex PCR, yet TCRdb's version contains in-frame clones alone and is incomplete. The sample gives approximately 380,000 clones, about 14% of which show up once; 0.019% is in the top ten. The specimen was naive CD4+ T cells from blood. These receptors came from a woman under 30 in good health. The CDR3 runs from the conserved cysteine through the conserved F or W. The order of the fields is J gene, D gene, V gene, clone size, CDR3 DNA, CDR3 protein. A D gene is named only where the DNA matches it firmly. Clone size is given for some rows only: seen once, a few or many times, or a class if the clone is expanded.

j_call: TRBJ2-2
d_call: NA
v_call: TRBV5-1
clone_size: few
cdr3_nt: TGCGCCAGCAGCCCCCTTACAGGGACCGGGGAGCTGTTTTTT
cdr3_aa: CASSPLTGTGELFF

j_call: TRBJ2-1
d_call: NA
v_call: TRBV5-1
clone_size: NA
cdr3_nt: TGCGCCAGCAGCCCCTCGGGGAGGGACAATTACAATGAGCAGTTCTTC
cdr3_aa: CASSPSGRDNYNEQFF

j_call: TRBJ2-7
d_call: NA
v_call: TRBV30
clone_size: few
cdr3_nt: TGTGCCTGGAGTGTGCCGGGCTACGAGCAGTACTTC
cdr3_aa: CAWSVPGYEQYF

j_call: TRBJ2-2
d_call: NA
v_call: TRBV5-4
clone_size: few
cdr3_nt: TGTGCCAGCAGCCTTAAGGGGTACACCGGGGAGCTGTTTTTT
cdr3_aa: CASSLKGYTGELFF

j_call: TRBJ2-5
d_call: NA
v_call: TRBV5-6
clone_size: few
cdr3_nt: TGTGCCAGCAGCTTGGATAGAGAGACCCAGTACTTC
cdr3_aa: CASSLDRETQYF

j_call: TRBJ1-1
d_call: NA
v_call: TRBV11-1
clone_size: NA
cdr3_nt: TGTGCCAGCAGCAAACGCCGGGTGAACACTGAAGCTTTCTTT
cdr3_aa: CASSKRRVNTEAFF

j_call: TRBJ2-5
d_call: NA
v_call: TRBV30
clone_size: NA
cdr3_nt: TGTGCCTGGAGTGCCATAGCTTTCCAAGAGACCCAGTACTTC
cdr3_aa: CAWSAIAFQETQYF

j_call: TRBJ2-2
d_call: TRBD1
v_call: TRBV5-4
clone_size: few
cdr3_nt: TGTGCCAGCAGCCGGACAGGCCGTAACACCGGGGAGCTGTTTTTT
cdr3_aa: CASSRTGRNTGELFF

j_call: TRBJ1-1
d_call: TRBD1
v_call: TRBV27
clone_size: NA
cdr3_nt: TGTGCCAGCAGCCCAGGGGGCTGGGGGAACACTGAAGCTTTCTTT
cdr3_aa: CASSPGGWGNTEAFF

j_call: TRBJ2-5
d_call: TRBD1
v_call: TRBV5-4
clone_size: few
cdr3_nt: TGTGCCAGCAGCTGGAGACAGGGCGAAGAGACCCAGTACTTC
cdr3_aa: CASSWRQGEETQYF

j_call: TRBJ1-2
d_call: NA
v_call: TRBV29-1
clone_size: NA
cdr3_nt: TGCAGCGTTGAAAAACAGGAAATAAGGCATGGCTACACCTTC
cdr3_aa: CSVEKQEIRHGYTF

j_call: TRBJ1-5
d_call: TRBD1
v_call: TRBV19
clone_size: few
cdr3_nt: TGTGCCAGTAGTGGACAGGTCGGCAATCAGCCCCAGCATTTT
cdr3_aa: CASSGQVGNQPQHF

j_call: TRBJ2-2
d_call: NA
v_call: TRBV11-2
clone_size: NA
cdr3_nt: TGTGCCAGCAGCTTAATGAGTGCAGGGGCCGGGGAGCTGTTTTTT
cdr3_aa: CASSLMSAGAGELFF

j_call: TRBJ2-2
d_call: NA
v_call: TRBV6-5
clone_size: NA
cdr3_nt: TGTGCCACCCGCGGGACAGCGAACACCGGGGAGCTGTTTTTT
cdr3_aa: CATRGTANTGELFF

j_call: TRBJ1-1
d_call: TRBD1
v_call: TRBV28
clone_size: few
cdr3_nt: TGTGCCAGCATTCCGGGACAGGGAACAGGAGCTTTCTTT
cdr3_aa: CASIPGQGTGAFF

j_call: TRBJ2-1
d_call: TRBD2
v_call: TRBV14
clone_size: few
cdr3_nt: TGTGCCAGCATTGGGCGTGGTGGGAGGGCTCTAGACAATGAGCAGTTCTTC
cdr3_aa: CASIGRGGRALDNEQFF

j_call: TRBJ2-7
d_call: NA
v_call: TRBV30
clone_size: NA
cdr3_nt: TGTGCCTGGAGTGTTACAGGGGAGCAGTACTTC
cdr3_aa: CAWSVTGEQYF

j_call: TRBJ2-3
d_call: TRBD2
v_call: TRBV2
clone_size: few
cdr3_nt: TGTGCCAGCCGGGGAGGGGCGGCGGATACGCAGTATTTT
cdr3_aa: CASRGGAADTQYF

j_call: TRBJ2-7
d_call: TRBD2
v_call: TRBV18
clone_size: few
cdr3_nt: TGTGCCAGCTCACTAATGACTAGCGGGAGCTCCTACGAGCAGTACTTC
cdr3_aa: CASSLMTSGSSYEQYF

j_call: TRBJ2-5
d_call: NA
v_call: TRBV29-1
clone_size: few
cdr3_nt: TGCAGCGTGCGGCCGAGACGAGAGACCCAGTACTTC
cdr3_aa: CSVRPRRETQYF

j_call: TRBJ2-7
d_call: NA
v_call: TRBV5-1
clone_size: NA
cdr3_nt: TGCGCCAGCAGCTTGGCCGGGACAAGCCCCTACGAGCAGTACTTC
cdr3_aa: CASSLAGTSPYEQYF

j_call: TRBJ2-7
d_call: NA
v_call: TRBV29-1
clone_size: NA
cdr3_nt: TGCAGCGTGACAACGACCTCCTACGAGCAGTACTTC
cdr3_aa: CSVTTTSYEQYF

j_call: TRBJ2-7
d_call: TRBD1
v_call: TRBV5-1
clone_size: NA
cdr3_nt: TGCGCCAGCAGCTTGGGACCCCATGACAGGGACGAGCAGTACTTC
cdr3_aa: CASSLGPHDRDEQYF

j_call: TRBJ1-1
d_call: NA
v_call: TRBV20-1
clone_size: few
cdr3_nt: TGCAGTGCTAGAGATCAACTCCGAGCTTTCTTT
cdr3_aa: CSARDQLRAFF

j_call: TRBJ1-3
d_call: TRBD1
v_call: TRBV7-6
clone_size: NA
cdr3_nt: TGTGCCAGCAGCCCACAGGGGAGTGGAAACACCATATATTTT
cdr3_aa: CASSPQGSGNTIYF

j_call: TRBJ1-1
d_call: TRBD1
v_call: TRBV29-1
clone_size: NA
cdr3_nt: TGCAGCTTCGGACAGGGGGGGACCACTGAAGCTTTCTTT
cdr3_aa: CSFGQGGTTEAFF

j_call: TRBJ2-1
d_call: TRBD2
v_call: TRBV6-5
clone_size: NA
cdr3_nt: TGTGCCAGCAGTAGGACTAGCGATCCCTACAATGAGCAGTTCTTC
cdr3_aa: CASSRTSDPYNEQFF

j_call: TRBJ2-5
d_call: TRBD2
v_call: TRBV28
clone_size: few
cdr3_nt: TGTGCCAGCAGTTGGGGACTAGCGGGAGGGGGGTACCAAGAGACCCAGTACTTC
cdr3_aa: CASSWGLAGGGYQETQYF

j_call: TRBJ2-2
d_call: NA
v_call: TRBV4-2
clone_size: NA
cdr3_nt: TGTGCCAGCAGCCACGCGGGTGACACCGGGGAGCTGTTTTTT
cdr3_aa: CASSHAGDTGELFF

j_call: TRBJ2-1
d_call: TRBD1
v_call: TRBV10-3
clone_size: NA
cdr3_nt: TGTGCCACCGGGACAGGGAGGGGAGATGAGCAGTTCTTC
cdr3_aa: CATGTGRGDEQFF

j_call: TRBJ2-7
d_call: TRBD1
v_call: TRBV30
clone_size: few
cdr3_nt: TGTGCCTGGAGTACAGGGGCCTCCTACGAGCAGTACTTC
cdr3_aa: CAWSTGASYEQYF

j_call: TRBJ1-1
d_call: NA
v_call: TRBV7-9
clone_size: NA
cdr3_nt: TGTGCCAGCACCCAGTGGCGGGATGAAGCTTTCTTT
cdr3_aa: CASTQWRDEAFF

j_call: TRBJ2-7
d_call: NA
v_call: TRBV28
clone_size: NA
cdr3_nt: TGTGCCAGCACCCTCCAAGGGACTTACTACGAGCAGTACTTC
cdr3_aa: CASTLQGTYYEQYF

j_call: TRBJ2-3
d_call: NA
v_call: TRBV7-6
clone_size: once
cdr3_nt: TGTGCCAGCAGCTCAAGGGGGGGTACCGGTTCAGATACGCAGTATTTT
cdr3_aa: CASSSRGGTGSDTQYF

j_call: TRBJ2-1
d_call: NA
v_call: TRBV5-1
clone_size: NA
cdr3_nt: TGCGCCAGCAGCTTGAGAGGGATGGATGAGCAGTTCTTC
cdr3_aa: CASSLRGMDEQFF

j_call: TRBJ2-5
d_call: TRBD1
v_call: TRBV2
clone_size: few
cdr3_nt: TGTGCCAGCAGTGAGGACAGGGGTTCGTGGGAGACCCAGTACTTC
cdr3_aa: CASSEDRGSWETQYF

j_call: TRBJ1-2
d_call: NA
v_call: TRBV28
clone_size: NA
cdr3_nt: TGTGCCAGCAGTGGAGTTTTCTATGGCTACACCTTC
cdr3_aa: CASSGVFYGYTF

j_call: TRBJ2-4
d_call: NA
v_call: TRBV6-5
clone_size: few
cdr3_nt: TGTGCCACAGCGGGTCGGGGTAGGGCCAAAAACATTCAGTACTTC
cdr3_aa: CATAGRGRAKNIQYF

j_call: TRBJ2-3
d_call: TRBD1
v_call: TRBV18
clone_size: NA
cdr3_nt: TGTGCCAGCTCGCTCGGACAGGGGTCTGCAGATACGCAGTATTTT
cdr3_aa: CASSLGQGSADTQYF

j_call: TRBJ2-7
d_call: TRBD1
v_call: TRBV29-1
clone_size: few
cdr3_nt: TGCAGCGTTCGGGACAGGGTGTACCACGAGCAGTACTTC
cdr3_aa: CSVRDRVYHEQYF

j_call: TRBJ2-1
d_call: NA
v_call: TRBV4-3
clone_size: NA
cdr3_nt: TGCGCCAGCAGCCAAGATAGCGAGTTCTACAATGAGCAGTTCTTC
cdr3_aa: CASSQDSEFYNEQFF

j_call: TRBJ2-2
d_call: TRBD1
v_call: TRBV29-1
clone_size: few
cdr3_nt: TGCAGCGTAAACAGGGGGCCGGTCACCGGGGAGCTGTTTTTT
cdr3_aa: CSVNRGPVTGELFF

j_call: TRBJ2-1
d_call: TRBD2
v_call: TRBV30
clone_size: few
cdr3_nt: TGTGCCTGGAGGACTAGCGGGGGGAACAATGAGCAGTTCTTC
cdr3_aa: CAWRTSGGNNEQFF

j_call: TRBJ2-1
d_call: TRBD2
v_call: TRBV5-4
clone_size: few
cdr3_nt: TGTGCCAGCAGCAGCCCGGCGGGAGGACACAATGAGCAGTTCTTC
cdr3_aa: CASSSPAGGHNEQFF

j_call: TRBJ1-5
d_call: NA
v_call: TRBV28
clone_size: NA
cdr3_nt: TGTGCCAGCAGTCCTTATAGCAATCAGCCCCAGCATTTT
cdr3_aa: CASSPYSNQPQHF

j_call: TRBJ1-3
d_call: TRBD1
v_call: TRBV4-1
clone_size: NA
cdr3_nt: TGCGCCAGCAGCGTTGGACAGGGGGCGTCTGGAAACACCATATATTTT
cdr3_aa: CASSVGQGASGNTIYF

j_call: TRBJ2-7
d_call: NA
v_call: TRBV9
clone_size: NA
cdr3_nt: TGTGCCAGCAGCGTTAGCCTTAGCTCCTACGAGCAGTACTTC
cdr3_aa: CASSVSLSSYEQYF

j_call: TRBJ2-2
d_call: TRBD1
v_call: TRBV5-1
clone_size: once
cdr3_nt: TGCGCCAGCAGATGGACAGGCACTAACACCGGGGAGCTGTTTTTT
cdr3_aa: CASRWTGTNTGELFF

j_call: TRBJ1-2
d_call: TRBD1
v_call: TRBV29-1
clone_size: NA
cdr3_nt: TGCAGCGTTGGGGACAGGGGGCGCGTTGGCTACACCTTC
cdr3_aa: CSVGDRGRVGYTF

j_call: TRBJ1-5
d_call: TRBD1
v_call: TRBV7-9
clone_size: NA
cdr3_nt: TGTGCCAGCAGCCCCGGGACAGGGTTAAGAGATCAGCCCCAGCATTTT
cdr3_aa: CASSPGTGLRDQPQHF

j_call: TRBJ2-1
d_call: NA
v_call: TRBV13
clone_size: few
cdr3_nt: TGTGCCAGCAGCTTGGGATCAGGACAGATTAATGAGCAGTTCTTC
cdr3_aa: CASSLGSGQINEQFF

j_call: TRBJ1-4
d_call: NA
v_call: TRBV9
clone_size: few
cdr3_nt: TGTGCCAGCAGCGTGGGGGGACGCTTGGATGAAAAACTGTTTTTT
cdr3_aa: CASSVGGRLDEKLFF

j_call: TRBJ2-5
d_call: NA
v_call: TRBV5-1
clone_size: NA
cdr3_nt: TGCGCCAGCAGCTTGGGTTTACAAGAGACCCAGTACTTC
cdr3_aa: CASSLGLQETQYF